These T cell receptor beta chains were read from a single sample in a study of OX40 agonist ivuxolimab in advanced cancers. Repertoires were generated with immunoSEQ multiplex PCR, while TCRdb's copy carries only in-frame clones and drops some. The data contain 100,000 to 150,000 clones, less than 95% of them singletons. The specimen comprised CD4+ or CD8+ T cells sorted from blood, sampled in a trial of the OX40 agonist ivuxolimab. Receptor source: an adult with an advanced solid tumor such as melanoma, head and neck, liver or kidney cancer. Both conserved end residues are part of each CDR3. The order of the fields is D gene, J gene, clone size, V gene, CDR3 protein, CDR3 DNA. A D gene is named only where the DNA matches it firmly. Clone size is given for some rows only: seen once, a few or many times, or a class if the clone is expanded.

>TRBD2|TRBJ2-7|-|TRBV7-2
CASSAGTSGTYEQYF
TGTGCCAGCAGCGCCGGGACTAGCGGTACCTACGAGCAGTACTTC
>TRBD2|TRBJ2-1|-|TRBV11-1
CASSSFGLATNNEQFF
TGTGCCAGCAGCTCATTCGGACTAGCGACTAACAATGAGCAGTTCTTC
>-|TRBJ2-7|-|TRBV19
CASSIGGLYEQYF
TGTGCCAGTAGTATCGGCGGACTCTACGAGCAGTACTTC
>-|TRBJ1-2|-|TRBV14
CASSLGYYGYTF
TGTGCCAGCAGCCTGGGGTACTATGGCTACACCTTC
>-|TRBJ2-1|-|TRBV5-4
CASSLQEGGARYEQFF
TGTGCCAGCAGCTTGCAAGAAGGGGGGGCGCGATATGAGCAGTTCTTC
>-|TRBJ2-7|once|TRBV19
CASSTSGDEQYF
TGTGCCAGTAGTACAAGTGGGGATGAGCAGTACTTC
>TRBD2|TRBJ2-7|-|TRBV18
CASSPPAGLAGGEQYF
TGTGCCAGCTCACCACCGGCGGGCCTAGCGGGAGGCGAGCAGTACTTC
>TRBD1|TRBJ2-1|once|TRBV6-5
CASSYEGGAWNEQFF
TGTGCCAGCAGTTACGAAGGGGGCGCGTGGAATGAGCAGTTCTTC
>TRBD1|TRBJ1-5|-|TRBV25-1
CASSRDREGQPQHF
TGTGCCAGCAGTAGAGACAGGGAAGGCCAGCCCCAGCATTTT
>-|TRBJ2-7|-|TRBV15
CATSRDGSEQYF
TGTGCCACCAGCAGAGATGGCAGCGAGCAGTACTTC
>-|TRBJ1-1|-|TRBV11-3
CASSFNRNTEAFF
TGTGCCAGCAGCTTTAACAGAAACACTGAAGCTTTCTTT
>TRBD2|TRBJ2-1|-|TRBV5-1
CASSTLAGGDEQFF
TGCGCCAGCAGTACACTAGCGGGAGGAGATGAGCAGTTCTTC
>-|TRBJ1-4|-|TRBV6-5
CASSYFQGDEKLFF
TGTGCCAGCAGTTACTTTCAGGGAGATGAAAAACTGTTTTTT
>-|TRBJ1-1|-|TRBV2
CASRTQMNTEAFF
TGTGCCAGCAGAACCCAGATGAACACTGAAGCTTTCTTT